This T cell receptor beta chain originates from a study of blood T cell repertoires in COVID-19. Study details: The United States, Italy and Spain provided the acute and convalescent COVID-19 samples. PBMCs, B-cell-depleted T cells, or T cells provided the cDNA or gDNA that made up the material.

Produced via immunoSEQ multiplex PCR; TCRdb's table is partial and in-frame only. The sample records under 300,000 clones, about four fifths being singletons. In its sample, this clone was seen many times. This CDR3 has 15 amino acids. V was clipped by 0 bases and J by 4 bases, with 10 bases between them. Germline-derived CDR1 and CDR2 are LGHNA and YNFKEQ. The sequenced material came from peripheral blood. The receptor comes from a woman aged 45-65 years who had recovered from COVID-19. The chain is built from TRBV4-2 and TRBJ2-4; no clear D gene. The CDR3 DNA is TGTGCCAGCAGCCAAGAGGTTACAGAAAAAAACATTCAGTACTTC. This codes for CASSQEVTEKNIQYF.